The 11 T cell receptor beta chains listed next were all sequenced from one sample in a study of control samples from healthy donors and cancer patients. Only in-frame clones appear in the TCRdb table, and some are missing; sequencing was by immunoSEQ multiplex PCR. The table includes 130,000 or so clones, more than 70% detected once. What was sequenced was blood. The receptors stem from a man aged 50 to 59 in good health.

The rearrangement links TRBV7-8 to TRBJ2-1; 7 bases map to TRBD2. J gave up 4 bases and V 2 bases, and 8 bases lay outside the gene matches. CDR3 size: 16 residues. Germline assignment: CDR1 SGHVS and CDR2 FQNEAQ. This CDR3 reads CASSLTGGNLYNEQFF. The CDR3 DNA is TGTGCCAGCAGCTTAACCGGGGGGAACCTTTACAATGAGCAGTTCTTC. The full variable domain, its missing parts supplied by reference TRBV7-8 and TRBJ2-1, is GAGVSQSPRYKVAKRGQDVALRCDPISGHVSLFWYQQALGQGPEFLTYFQNEAQLDKSGLPSDRFFAERPEGSVSTLKIQRTQQEDSAVYLCASSLTGGNLYNEQFFGPGTRLTVL.

The rearrangement uses TRBV6-4 and TRBJ1-2; tentative D call: TRBD1 (5 bases). This CDR3 is 12 amino acids long. From germline, CDR1 is MRHNA and CDR2 SNTAGT. V gave up 8 bases and J gave up 4 bases, with 11 bases separating them. The CDR3 DNA is TGTGCCAGCTCCAACGGGGGCTATGGCTACACCTTC. Residues: CASSNGGYGYTF.

This clone has a single count. Here the CDR3 DNA reads TGTGCCTGGAGTGCCGGGGGGTCCTCGTATAGCAATCAGCCCCAGCATTTT. It encodes CAWSAGGSSYSNQPQHF. V is TRBV30 and J is TRBJ1-5; weak D call: TRBD1 (5 bases). This CDR3 is built from 17 residues. Trimming removed 1 base at V and 0 bases at J, with 16 bases between. CDR1 GTSNPN and CDR2 SVGIG come from the germline V gene (reference sequence). Variable domain in full (rest from reference TRBV30 and TRBJ1-5): SQTIHQWPATLVQPVGSPLSLECTVEGTSNPNLYWYRQAAGRGLQLLFYSVGIGQISSEVPQNLSASRPQDRQFILSSKKLLLSDSGFYLCAWSAGGSSYSNQPQHFGDGTRLSIL.

The chain links TRBV12-5 to TRBJ1-2; D gene ambiguous. CDR1 and CDR2 from the germline V gene are LGHNT and FRNRAP. The ends were cut back, 1 base at V and 5 bases at J, with 5 bases in the middle. The CDR3 consists of 12 residues. CDR3 loop: CASGLEIYGYTF. CDR3 sequence (DNA): TGTGCTAGTGGTTTGGAGATTTATGGCTACACCTTC.

The rearrangement joins TRBV30 to TRBJ1-4; D might be TRBD1 (5 bases). This CDR3 spans 14 amino acids. CDR1 and CDR2 from the germline V gene are GTSNPN and SVGIG (reference sequence). Trimming removed 2 bases from V and 3 bases from J, with 10 bases in between. This CDR3 reads CAWSFGGSNEKLFF. CDR3 in DNA: TGTGCCTGGAGTTTCGGGGGGTCTAATGAAAAACTGTTTTTT.

This clone has just one count. This rearrangement joins TRBV6-5 to TRBJ1-4; D perhaps matches TRBD1 (5 bases). CDR1 is MNHEY, CDR2 SVGAGI, per germline. Trimming removed 7 bases at V and 7 bases at J, with 19 bases between. The CDR3 contains 15 residues. CDR3 sequence reads: CASMGGASYGEKLFF. CDR3 nucleotide sequence: TGTGCCAGCATGGGAGGGGCGAGTTACGGTGAAAAACTGTTTTTT.

The chain carries TRBV21-1 and TRBJ2-7; the table's D gene call, TRBD2, was not cross checked with the DNA. TRBV21-1 counts as a pseudogene. The CDR3 has 15 amino acids. In nucleotides, the CDR3 is TGTGCCAGCATTCCCCGACTAGCGGTTCCCTACGAGCAGTACTTC. It yields the protein CASIPRLAVPYEQYF.

This chain uses TRBV12-3 or TRBV12-4 with TRBJ1-2; no firm D call. V was trimmed by 3 bases and J by 3 bases, leaving 5 bases between them. The CDR3 has 12 residues. The CDR3 nucleotides read TGTGCCAGCAGTTTGATGGACTATGGCTACACCTTC. It codes for CASSLMDYGYTF.

This chain connects TRBV4-1 to TRBJ1-5, with TRBD1 matching over 9 bases. V dropped 10 bases and J dropped 4; count of bases not matched to a gene: 8. The germline CDR1 and CDR2 sequences are MGHRA and YSYEKL. The length of the CDR3 is 14 residues. CDR3 in amino acids: CATSFGQGNQPQHF. The CDR3 bases are TGCGCCACCAGTTTTGGACAGGGGAATCAGCCCCAGCATTTT.

This rearrangement joins TRBV15 to TRBJ2-7, with 9 bases matching TRBD2. The CDR3 contains 15 residues. J was trimmed by 6 bases and V by 0 bases; bases with no gene match: 6. CDR1 is LNHNV and CDR2 is YYDKDF in the germline V gene (reference sequence). The CDR3 bases are TGTGCCACCAGCAGAGATATTAGCGGGGGACTCGAGCAGTACTTC. It specifies CATSRDISGGLEQYF.

The chain links TRBV6-2 or TRBV6-3 to TRBJ2-2; TRBD2 aligns across 11 bases. The CDR3 totals 19 residues. Looked up from germline, CDR1 is MNHEY and CDR2 is SVGEGT. J was trimmed by 0 bases and V by 2 bases; bases with no gene match: 8. CDR3 residues: CASSYRSSGGPSNTGELFF. The CDR3 DNA sequence: TGTGCCAGCAGTTACCGTTCTAGCGGGGGGCCCTCGAACACCGGGGAGCTGTTTTTT.